A selection of T cell receptor beta chains follows, all from one sample in a study of T cells in Graves' hyperthyroidism and ophthalmopathy. TCRdb redid the calling of the multiplex PCR reads with MiXCR, one entry per CDR3 protein. Of 700,000 or so distinct CDR3 sequences detected, about 17% appear once; the ten largest clones hold over 7.5%. The sequenced sample consisted of blood. All receptors derive from a man aged 18 to 29 with Graves' hyperthyroidism. Both conserved end residues are part of each CDR3. D genes are given only for firm matches. Clone size is shown for a subset of rows, as once, few, many or a class of expanded clone.

d_call	clone_size	j_call	v_call	cdr3_nt	cdr3_aa
NA	NA	TRBJ1-2	TRBV20-1	TGCAGTGCTAGAGTGCCGCCCAACTATGGCTACACCTTC	CSARVPPNYGYTF
NA	NA	TRBJ1-3	TRBV4-3	TGCGCCAGCAGCCAAGTCCTCTTCTCTGGAAACACCATATATTTT	CASSQVLFSGNTIYF
TRBD2	many	TRBJ2-7	TRBV7-3	TGTGCCAGCAGCTTGAGCGGGGGGGATGCCTACGAGCAGTACTTC	CASSLSGGDAYEQYF
TRBD2	many	TRBJ2-5	TRBV7-6	TGTGCCAGCAGCCGGGGACTAGCGGGAGGGCCGATAGAGACCCAGTACTTC	CASSRGLAGGPIETQYF
TRBD1	many	TRBJ1-2	TRBV15	TGTGCCACCAGCAGAGGCGGGACAGGATACTATGGCTACACCTTC	CATSRGGTGYYGYTF
NA	few	TRBJ2-1	TRBV5-4	TGTGCCAGCAGCTTGGGGGGGCCTCTAGCGGTTGAGCAGTTCTTC	CASSLGGPLAVEQFF
TRBD2	NA	TRBJ2-1	TRBV29-1	TGCAGCGTTGAGTCTAGCGGGAGCTCCTACAATGAGCAGTTCTTC	CSVESSGSSYNEQFF
TRBD1	NA	TRBJ1-1	TRBV27	TGTGCCAGCAGTCTCGGGACAGGGCGAAAGGGGACTGAAGCTTTCTTT	CASSLGTGRKGTEAFF
NA	NA	TRBJ1-2	TRBV20-1	TGCAGTGCCCCCGAGGGGACCTCGGGAGGCTACACCTTC	CSAPEGTSGGYTF
NA	NA	TRBJ2-5	TRBV7-2	TGTGCCAGCAGCTGGGCCCAAGAGGCCCAGTACTTC	CASSWAQEAQYF
NA	few	TRBJ2-5	TRBV28	TGTGCCATACAATACGAAGGGACCCAGTACTTC	CAIQYEGTQYF
TRBD2	many	TRBJ2-3	TRBV12-3/TRBV12-4	TGTGCCAGCAGGACTAGCGGGAGGACCACAGATACGCAGTATTTT	CASRTSGRTTDTQYF
TRBD2	few	TRBJ2-1	TRBV28	TGTGCCAGCAGTTTATACTCTGCTAGCGGGAGTCCCTACAATGAGCAGTTCTTC	CASSLYSASGSPYNEQFF
NA	NA	TRBJ1-4	TRBV9	TGTGCCAGCAGCCCCGTCGACAGTGGAGGCGAAAAACTGTTTTTT	CASSPVDSGGEKLFF
NA	NA	TRBJ2-3	TRBV29-1	TGCAGCGTTGAACCCGGGAGAGGAGGCACAGATACGCAGTATTTT	CSVEPGRGGTDTQYF
NA	NA	TRBJ2-1	TRBV7-2	TGTGCCAGCAGCTTATTCCTAACCGGGGTGAAGAATGAGCAGTTCTTC	CASSLFLTGVKNEQFF
NA	many	TRBJ2-2	TRBV2	TGTGCCAGCTCCGGAACCAGGGTCACCGGGGAGCTGTTTTTT	CASSGTRVTGELFF
NA	many	TRBJ2-5	TRBV12-3/TRBV12-4	TGTGCCAGCAGTTTACCCGGTGGGGTACGGGGGACCCAGTACTTC	CASSLPGGVRGTQYF
TRBD2	many	TRBJ2-7	TRBV20-1	TGCAGTGCTAGAGATATTAGCGGGAGCTACGAGCAGTACTTC	CSARDISGSYEQYF
TRBD1	few	TRBJ2-4	TRBV28	TGTGCCAGCACATTATCAGGGGGCTGGTCCAAAAACATTCAGTACTTC	CASTLSGGWSKNIQYF
NA	many	TRBJ2-5	TRBV28	TGTGCCAGCAGTTTATTTGGCGTGGGGGGCCGGGAGACCCAGTACTTC	CASSLFGVGGRETQYF
TRBD2	few	TRBJ2-1	TRBV6-1	TGTGCCAGCAGCCGGGCGGGAGCCTACAATGAGCAGTTCTTC	CASSRAGAYNEQFF
TRBD1	many	TRBJ2-5	TRBV28	TGTGCCAGCAGAGGAACAGGGGGGCCCCAAGAGACCCAGTACTTC	CASRGTGGPQETQYF
NA	few	TRBJ1-2	TRBV5-1	TGCGCCAGCAGCATCAGGGGAGACGGCTACACCTTC	CASSIRGDGYTF
NA	few	TRBJ2-7	TRBV2	TGTGCCAGTAGTGAGATGATGTACGAGCAGTACTTC	CASSEMMYEQYF
NA	few	TRBJ2-1	TRBV2	TGTGCCAGCAGTGAAGCGCAAAGAAGCGGTCGAATGGATGAGCAGTTCTTC	CASSEAQRSGRMDEQFF
NA	many	TRBJ2-5	TRBV10-3	TGTGCCATCAGTGACTCGAAGGACTTC	CAISDSKDF
NA	many	TRBJ2-7	TRBV20-1	TGCAGTGCTAGACCTAGCTATAGCTCCTACGAGCAGTACTTC	CSARPSYSSYEQYF
NA	many	TRBJ2-7	TRBV28	TGTGCCAGCAGTGGTTACAGAGCAACTACGTCCTACGAGCAGTACTTC	CASSGYRATTSYEQYF
NA	NA	TRBJ2-5	TRBV6-1	TGTGCCAGCGGGTCCGGGAGCCGAGAGACCCAGTACTTC	CASGSGSRETQYF
NA	NA	TRBJ1-5	TRBV20-1	TGCAGTGCTATTCCCAGTACCAATCAGCCCCAGCATTTT	CSAIPSTNQPQHF
NA	many	TRBJ2-3	TRBV5-1	TGCGCCAGCAGCTGGGGACACTCTAGCACAGATACGCAGTATTTT	CASSWGHSSTDTQYF
TRBD2	NA	TRBJ2-3	TRBV7-2	TGTGCCAGCAGCCCATCCAGCGGGGATATGCAGTATTTT	CASSPSSGDMQYF
TRBD1	few	TRBJ1-5	TRBV18	TGTGCCAGCTCGCGGACAGGGGGTGATAGCAATCAGCCCCAGCATTTT	CASSRTGGDSNQPQHF
TRBD2	NA	TRBJ2-7	TRBV19	TGTGCCAGTCGCACGGGGGCGGGAGGTAGTGAGCAGTACTTC	CASRTGAGGSEQYF
NA	NA	TRBJ2-3	TRBV9	TGTGTCAGCAGCCGACTTGGAGGGCAAGGAGATACGCAGTATTTT	CVSSRLGGQGDTQYF
TRBD2	NA	TRBJ2-2	TRBV4-1	TGCGCCAGCAGCCGAGCGACTAGCGGGGTGAACACCGGGGAGCTGTTTTTT	CASSRATSGVNTGELFF
NA	NA	TRBJ1-4	TRBV20-1	TGCAGTGCTAGTAGGGGGGAAAAACTGTTTTTT	CSASRGEKLFF
NA	NA	TRBJ1-3	TRBV11-2	TGTGCCAGCAGCTTGGGCAGGCTAAGTTCTGGAAACACCATATATTTT	CASSLGRLSSGNTIYF